One sample yielded the 21 T cell receptor beta chains listed below, sequenced in a study of CD8+ T cells in alopecia areata. Following extraction, RNA underwent reverse transcription to cDNA, which served as the sequencing template. Assay: immunoSEQ multiplex PCR; the TCRdb copy retains only in-frame clones and omits some. The sample has some 150,000 clones, about 56% seen once. This sample's treatment: oral pan-JAK inhibitor, 5-10 mg twice daily. The specimen was CD8+ T cells sorted from blood, collected at week 4, from a patient treated with tofacitinib. All receptors derive from a human donor with alopecia areata.

This clone has only a few counts. The rearrangement links TRBV29-1 to TRBJ2-6, with D hard to call. This CDR3 contains 14 residues. Trimming stripped 1 base from V and 4 bases from J, with 8 bases between. The germline CDR1 and CDR2 sequences are SQVTM and ANQGSEA. DNA of the CDR3: TGCAGCGTTGAAGGGGTGGAGGGGGCCAACGTCCTGACTTTC. Residues: CSVEGVEGANVLTF.

CDR3 in DNA: TGTGCCTGGAGTGTAGGGACAGGGGACGATACGCAGTATTTT. Translation: CAWSVGTGDDTQYF. The V and J genes are TRBV30 and TRBJ2-3; 10 nucleotides align to TRBD1. CDR3 size: 14 residues. Germline V gene lookup returns CDR1 GTSNPN and CDR2 SVGIG (reference sequence). The ends lost 0 bases at V and 6 bases at J; junction bases unmatched: 3.

This clone was recorded a few times. The genes are TRBV5-6 and TRBJ2-3; tentative D call: TRBD1 (5 bases). The length of the CDR3 is 12 residues. Per germline, CDR1 SGHDT and CDR2 YYEEEE. Trimming removed 4 bases at V and 5 bases at J, with 8 bases between. The CDR3 DNA follows: TGTGCCAGCAGCCACGGACAAGATACGCAGTATTTT. Its protein product is CASSHGQDTQYF. Variable domain in full (rest from reference TRBV5-6 and TRBJ2-3): DAGVTQSPTHLIKTRGQQVTLRCSPKSGHDTVSWYQQALGQGPQFIFQYYEEEERQRGNFPDRFSGHQFPNYSSELNVNALLLGDSALYLCASSHGQDTQYFGPGTRLTVL.

The chain carries TRBV27 and TRBJ1-2; the match to TRBD1 covers 8 bases. Germline V lookup: CDR1 MNHEY, CDR2 SMNVEV (reference sequence). J lost 8 bases, V lost 8 bases, and 4 bases had no gene match. CDR3 length equals 11 residues. The CDR3 loop is CASLTGVGYTF. CDR3 in DNA: TGTGCCAGCCTGACAGGGGTGGGCTACACCTTC.

In its sample, this clone was seen once. The CDR3 sequence: CSVEEPTGSQDGYTF. The DNA for the CDR3 is TGCAGCGTTGAAGAGCCGACAGGGTCTCAGGATGGCTACACCTTC. The chain has TRBV29-1 and TRBJ1-2, with 7 nucleotides matching TRBD1. Germline V gene lookup returns CDR1 SQVTM and CDR2 ANQGSEA. Unmatched junction bases numbered 10, after V lost 0 bases and J lost 6 bases. The CDR3 loop spans 15 amino acids. Complete variable domain (other parts from reference TRBV29-1 and TRBJ1-2): SAVISQKPSRDICQRGTSLTIQCQVDSQVTMMFWYRQQPGQSLTLIATANQGSEATYESGFVIDKFPISRPNLTFSTLTVSNMSPEDSSIYLCSVEEPTGSQDGYTFGSGTRLTVV.

V gene TRBV6-5 combines with J gene TRBJ2-2; D might be TRBD1 (6 bases). V was shortened by 4 bases and J by 1 base, with 13 bases between the two germline ends. CDR1 and CDR2 from the germline V gene are MNHEY and SVGAGI. The CDR3 contains 16 residues. As DNA, the CDR3 is TGTGCCAGCAGTTCCCGGGCCAGGGGGAACACCGGGGAGCTGTTTTTT. Its translation is CASSSRARGNTGELFF.

The V call is TRBV4-1, the J call TRBJ2-1, with TRBD2 matching 7 bases. The CDR3 is made up of 17 amino acids. V gave up 0 bases and J gave up 5 bases; unmatched junction bases: 10. Per the germline V gene, CDR1 is MGHRA and CDR2 is YSYEKL. CDR3 residues: CASSQEPSSGAHNEQFF. DNA of the CDR3: TGCGCCAGCAGCCAAGAGCCCTCTAGCGGAGCACACAATGAGCAGTTCTTC.

This rearrangement joins TRBV29-1 to TRBJ1-5; D is perhaps TRBD1 (6 bases). The V and J ends lost 6 bases and 3 bases respectively, with 12 bases between them. Germline V gives CDR1 SQVTM, CDR2 ANQGSEA. This CDR3 has 13 amino acids. CDR3 bases: TGCAGCGTACAGGGTGTTGTCAATCAGCCCCAGCATTTT. It encodes CSVQGVVNQPQHF.

The V and J genes are TRBV5-6 and TRBJ2-7; the match to TRBD1 covers 7 bases. This CDR3 has 19 residues. The ends lost 2 bases at V and 4 bases at J; junction bases unmatched: 21. Germline loops: CDR1 SGHDT, CDR2 YYEEEE. CDR3 sequence: CASSFRAGIRDRGFYEQYF. DNA for the CDR3: TGTGCCAGCAGCTTCAGGGCCGGAATCCGGGACAGAGGATTTTACGAGCAGTACTTC. The complete variable domain, with remaining parts taken from reference TRBV5-6 and TRBJ2-7, reads DAGVTQSPTHLIKTRGQQVTLRCSPKSGHDTVSWYQQALGQGPQFIFQYYEEEERQRGNFPDRFSGHQFPNYSSELNVNALLLGDSALYLCASSFRAGIRDRGFYEQYFGPGTRLTVT.

The CDR3 DNA is TGTGCCAGCAGCTTAGTTGGCTTTCAAGAGACCCAGTACTTC. Translation gives CASSLVGFQETQYF. The chain recombines TRBV11-2 with TRBJ2-5; no reliable D call. Between the trimmed V and J ends, which lost 1 base and 2 bases, there was a span of 8 bases. Germline values: CDR1 SGHAT, CDR2 FQNNGV. The CDR3 length is 14 residues.

V and J are TRBV9 and TRBJ1-6; possible D gene TRBD1, 5 bases. Looked up from germline, CDR1 is SGDLS and CDR2 is YYNGEE. V dropped 0 bases and J dropped 6 bases, with 10 bases sitting between them. CDR3 size: 15 residues. This CDR3 is CASSVGGGPNSPLHF. The CDR3 region has the DNA TGTGCCAGCAGCGTAGGCGGGGGACCTAATTCACCCCTCCACTTT.

The chain links TRBV9 to TRBJ1-2, with D maybe TRBD1 (6 bases). Germline V gives CDR1 SGDLS, CDR2 YYNGEE. Trimming left V 0 bases short and J 6 bases short, with 18 bases between. This CDR3 comprises 16 residues. CDR3 sequence (DNA): TGTGCCAGCAGCGTAGCGGGGGCCGGATCTTCGAATGGCTACACCTTC. Amino acids: CASSVAGAGSSNGYTF. Full variable domain (remainder filled in from reference TRBV9 and TRBJ1-2): DSGVTQTPKHLITATGQRVTLRCSPRSGDLSVYWYQQSLDQGLQFLIQYYNGEERAKGNILERFSAQQFPDLHSELNLSSLELGDSALYFCASSVAGAGSSNGYTFGSGTRLTVV.

The chain is built from TRBV27 and TRBJ2-1, with D possibly being TRBD1 (5 bases). From germline, CDR1 is MNHEY and CDR2 SMNVEV (reference sequence). The CDR3 runs to 14 residues. V was pared by 8 bases and J by 8 bases, with 19 bases between. DNA of the CDR3: TGTGCCAGCCAATTGTCAGGGTGGGTGGATGAGCAGTTCTTC. Protein product: CASQLSGWVDEQFF.

The V call is TRBV5-6, the J call TRBJ1-1; 9 positions agree with TRBD1. The CDR3 totals 17 residues. Germline V gene data show CDR1 as SGHDT and CDR2 as YYEEEE. J gave up 5 bases and V 2 bases, and 13 bases lay outside the gene matches. CDR3 DNA sequence: TGTGCCAGCAGCTTCGCCCCGGGACAGGGATGGGAAACTGAAGCTTTCTTT. Its protein product is CASSFAPGQGWETEAFF.

This clone showed up just a few times. The chain uses TRBV19 and TRBJ1-5; D call uncertain. From germline, CDR1 is LNHDA and CDR2 SQIVND (reference sequence). This CDR3 region has 14 residues. V lost 6 bases to trimming and J lost 2 bases, with 11 bases between them. The CDR3 reads CASSQDLGNQPQHF. CDR3 DNA: TGTGCCAGTAGCCAAGACCTTGGCAATCAGCCCCAGCATTTT.

This chain connects TRBV20-1 to TRBJ1-2, with unresolved D. Per germline, CDR1 DFQATT and CDR2 SNEGSKA (reference sequence). Trimming shortened V by 5 bases and J by 6 bases, and 7 bases separated the two germline ends. CDR3 length: 10 amino acids. Written as DNA, the CDR3 is TGCAGTGCTCTGATCCATGGCTACACCTTC. Amino acid sequence: CSALIHGYTF.

In this sample, this clone turned up a few times. V and J are TRBV4-1 and TRBJ2-7; D might be TRBD1 (5 bases). CDR1 MGHRA and CDR2 YSYEKL come from the germline V gene. The V gene lost 0 bases and the J gene lost 4 bases, with 13 bases spanning the gap. CDR3 length equals 15 residues. This CDR3 reads CASSQDFAPGYEQYF. The CDR3 DNA is TGCGCCAGCAGCCAAGACTTTGCCCCAGGGTACGAGCAGTACTTC.

This clone was seen only a few times. Additional DNA sequences in this sample encode the identical CDR3. V and J are TRBV29-1 and TRBJ2-2; D is unresolved. Germline V gives CDR1 SQVTM, CDR2 ANQGSEA. The CDR3 runs 12 residues. V gave up 6 bases and J gave up 4 bases, with 9 bases separating them. As DNA, the CDR3 is TGCAGCGTCCTGGACGGCACCGGGGAGCTGTTTTTT. As protein: CSVLDGTGELFF.

This chain links TRBV6-4 with TRBJ2-1; TRBD2 might be the D (7 bases). The CDR3 loop spans 15 amino acids. The germline CDR1 and CDR2 sequences are MRHNA and SNTAGT. Deletions cut 4 bases from V and 2 bases from J, with 12 bases between. CDR3 nucleotide sequence: TGTGCCAGCAGTGCCCGGGGGGCCCCCTACAATGAGCAGTTCTTC. Translating it yields CASSARGAPYNEQFF.

The V gene is TRBV30, the J gene TRBJ1-1; D not certain. Germline-derived CDR1 and CDR2 are GTSNPN and SVGIG (reference sequence). V lost 2 bases, J lost 5 bases, and 18 bases lay in between. The CDR3 totals 15 residues. The CDR3 sequence: CAWSMSPGPGTEAFF. DNA of the CDR3: TGTGCCTGGAGTATGTCCCCAGGCCCGGGGACTGAAGCTTTCTTT.

J is TRBJ2-5 and V is TRBV27, with no clear D. Trimming pared 5 bases from V and 6 bases from J, leaving 13 bases between. The CDR3 extends over 13 amino acids. The germline CDR1 and CDR2 sequences are MNHEY and SMNVEV (reference sequence). This CDR3 is CASSPAATKTQYF. CDR3 DNA sequence: TGTGCCAGCAGTCCGGCGGCCACTAAGACCCAGTACTTC.